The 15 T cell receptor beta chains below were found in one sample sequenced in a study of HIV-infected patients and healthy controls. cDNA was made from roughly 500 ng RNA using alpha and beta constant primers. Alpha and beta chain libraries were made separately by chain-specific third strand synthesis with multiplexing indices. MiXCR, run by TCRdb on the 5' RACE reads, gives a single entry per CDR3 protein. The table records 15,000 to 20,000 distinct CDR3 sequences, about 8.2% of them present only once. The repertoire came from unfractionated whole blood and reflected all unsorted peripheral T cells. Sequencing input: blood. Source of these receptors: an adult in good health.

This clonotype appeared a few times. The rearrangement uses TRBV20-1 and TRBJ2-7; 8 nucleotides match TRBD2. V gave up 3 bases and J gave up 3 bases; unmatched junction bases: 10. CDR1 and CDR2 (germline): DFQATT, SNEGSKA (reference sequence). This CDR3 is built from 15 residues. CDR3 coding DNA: TGCAGTGCTAGTTTCGGTAGCGGGACCAGCTACGAGCAGTACTTC. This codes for CSASFGSGTSYEQYF.

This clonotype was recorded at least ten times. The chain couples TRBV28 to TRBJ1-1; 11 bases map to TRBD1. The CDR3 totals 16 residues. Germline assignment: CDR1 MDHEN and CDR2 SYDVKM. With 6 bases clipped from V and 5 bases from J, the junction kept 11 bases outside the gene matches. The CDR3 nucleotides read TGTGCCAGCAGCCCGTACCCCGGGACAGGGGGGACTGAAGCTTTCTTT. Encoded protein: CASSPYPGTGGTEAFF.

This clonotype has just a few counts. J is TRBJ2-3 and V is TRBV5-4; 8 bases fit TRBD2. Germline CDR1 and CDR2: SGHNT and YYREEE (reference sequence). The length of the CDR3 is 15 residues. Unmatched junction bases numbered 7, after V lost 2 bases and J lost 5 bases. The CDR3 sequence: CASSFVREGGDTQYF. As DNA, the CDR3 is TGTGCCAGCAGCTTTGTCCGGGAGGGTGGAGATACGCAGTATTTT.

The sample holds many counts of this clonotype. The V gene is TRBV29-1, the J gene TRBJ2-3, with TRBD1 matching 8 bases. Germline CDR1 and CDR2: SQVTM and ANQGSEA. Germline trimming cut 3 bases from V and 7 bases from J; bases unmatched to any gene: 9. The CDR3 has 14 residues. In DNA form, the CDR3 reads TGCAGCGTTGACCCAGGACAGGGAGTGAATACGCAGTATTTT. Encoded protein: CSVDPGQGVNTQYF.

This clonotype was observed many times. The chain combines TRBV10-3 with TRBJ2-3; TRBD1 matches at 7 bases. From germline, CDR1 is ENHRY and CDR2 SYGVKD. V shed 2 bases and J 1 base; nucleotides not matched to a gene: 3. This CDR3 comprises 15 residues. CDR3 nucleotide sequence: TGTGCCATCAGTGAGGCCGGGACAGGCACAGATACGCAGTATTTT. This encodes CAISEAGTGTDTQYF.

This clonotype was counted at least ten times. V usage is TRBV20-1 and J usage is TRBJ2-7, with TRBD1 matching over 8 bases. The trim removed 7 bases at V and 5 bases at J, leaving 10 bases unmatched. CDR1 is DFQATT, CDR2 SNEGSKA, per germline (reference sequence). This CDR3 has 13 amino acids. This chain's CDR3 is CSVARDRTNEQYF. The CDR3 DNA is TGCAGTGTCGCCCGGGACAGGACCAACGAGCAGTACTTC.

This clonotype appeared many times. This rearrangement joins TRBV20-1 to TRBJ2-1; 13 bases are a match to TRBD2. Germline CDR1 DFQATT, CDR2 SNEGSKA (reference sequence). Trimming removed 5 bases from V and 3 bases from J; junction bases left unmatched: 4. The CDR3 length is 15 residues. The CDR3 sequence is CSARTSGSVYNEQFF. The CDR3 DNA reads TGCAGTGCTCGGACTAGCGGGAGTGTCTACAATGAGCAGTTCTTC.

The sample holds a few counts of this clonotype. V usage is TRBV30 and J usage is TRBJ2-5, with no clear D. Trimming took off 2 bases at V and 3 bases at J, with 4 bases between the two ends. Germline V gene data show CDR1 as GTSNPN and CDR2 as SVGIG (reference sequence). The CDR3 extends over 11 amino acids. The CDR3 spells CAWSPKETQYF. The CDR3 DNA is TGTGCCTGGAGTCCGAAAGAGACCCAGTACTTC. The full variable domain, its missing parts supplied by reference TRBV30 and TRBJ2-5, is SQTIHQWPATLVQPVGSPLSLECTVEGTSNPNLYWYRQAAGRGLQLLFYSVGIGQISSEVPQNLSASRPQDRQFILSSKKLLLSDSGFYLCAWSPKETQYFGPGTRLLVL.

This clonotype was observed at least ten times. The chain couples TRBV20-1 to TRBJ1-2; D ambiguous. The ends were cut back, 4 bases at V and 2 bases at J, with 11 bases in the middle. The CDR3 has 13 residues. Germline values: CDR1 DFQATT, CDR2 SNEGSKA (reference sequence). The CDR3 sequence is CSATVPANYGYTF. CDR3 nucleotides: TGCAGTGCTACAGTGCCAGCGAACTATGGCTACACCTTC.

CDR3 region: CASRPTAGTPDNEQFF. CDR3 DNA sequence: TGTGCCAGCAGACCGACGGCCGGGACCCCGGACAATGAGCAGTTCTTC. The rearrangement joins TRBV6-5 to TRBJ2-1, with D possibly called TRBD1 or TRBD2 (5 bases each). From germline, CDR1 is MNHEY and CDR2 SVGAGI. V was clipped by 6 bases and J by 5 bases, with 20 bases between them. The CDR3 totals 16 residues.

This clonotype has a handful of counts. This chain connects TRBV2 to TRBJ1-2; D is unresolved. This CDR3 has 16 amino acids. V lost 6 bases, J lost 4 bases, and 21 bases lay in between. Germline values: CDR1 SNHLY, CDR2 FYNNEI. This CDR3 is CASSPGRALNFYGYTF. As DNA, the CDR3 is TGTGCCAGCAGCCCTGGACGGGCCCTGAACTTCTATGGCTACACCTTC.

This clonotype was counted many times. The CDR3 DNA reads TGCAGTGCGAAGGCACTAGCGGGAGGAAATGAGCAGTTCTTC. This sequence encodes CSAKALAGGNEQFF. This rearrangement joins TRBV20-1 to TRBJ2-1; 12 nucleotides align to TRBD2. V gave up 6 bases and J gave up 7 bases; unmatched junction bases: 7. CDR1 is DFQATT and CDR2 is SNEGSKA in the germline V gene (reference sequence). The CDR3 consists of 14 residues.

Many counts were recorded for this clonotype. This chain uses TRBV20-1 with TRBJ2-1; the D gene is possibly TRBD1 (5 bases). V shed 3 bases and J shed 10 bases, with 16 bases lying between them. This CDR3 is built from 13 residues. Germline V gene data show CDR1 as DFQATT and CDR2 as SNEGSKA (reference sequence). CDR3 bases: TGCAGTGCTAGCGACGGCTCTTCAGGGGAGCAGTTCTTC. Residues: CSASDGSSGEQFF.

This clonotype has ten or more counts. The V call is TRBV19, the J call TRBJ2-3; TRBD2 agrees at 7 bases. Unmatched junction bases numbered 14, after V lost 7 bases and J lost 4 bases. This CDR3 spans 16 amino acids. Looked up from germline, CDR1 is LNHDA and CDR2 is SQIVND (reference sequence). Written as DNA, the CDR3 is TGTGCCAGTACCAAGGCACTCCCCGCGGGAGCAGATACGCAGTATTTT. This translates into CASTKALPAGADTQYF.

CDR3 nucleotide sequence: TGTGCCACCAGTGATCCGAGGTCAGGCAACACCGGGGAGCTGTTTTTT. Translating it yields CATSDPRSGNTGELFF. V and J are TRBV24-1 and TRBJ2-2; D not resolved. CDR3 size: 16 residues. Per germline, CDR1 KGHDR and CDR2 SFDVKD. V lost 3 bases, J lost 2 bases, and 12 bases lay in between.